This T cell receptor (beta chain) appears in the sequencing data of a study of T cell changes during pregnancy in multiple sclerosis. This CDR3 region has 14 residues. The method was immunoSEQ multiplex PCR; TCRdb's version includes in-frame clones alone and lacks a portion of them. The sample consists of about 64,000 clones, around 96% of them appearing once. The table lists this clone with a count of one. This receptor was taken from a female donor with multiple sclerosis, enrolled in a pregnancy study. The material sequenced was CD8+ T cells from peripheral blood mononuclear cells, taken after pregnancy. The genes are TRBV1 and TRBJ2-2; the table's D call, TRBD2, has no DNA check behind it. TRBV1 is a recognized pseudogene. CDR3 residues: CTSSQVLAAGELFF. The CDR3 region has the DNA TGCACCAGCAGCCAAGTCCTAGCCGCCGGGGAGCTGTTTTTT.